This T cell receptor (beta chain) was recorded in a study of blood T cells in healthy people across ages. Germline-derived CDR1 and CDR2 are SGHRS and YFSETQ. V dropped 0 bases and J dropped 3 bases, with 10 bases sitting between them. The CDR3 has 14 amino acids. Isolation yielded PBMCs, at least 7 million per sample, in every case. Only a few counts were recorded for this clonotype. PCR was performed a second time for about 6 to 12 cycles using a sample-barcoded 5' primer and a J-beta primer mix. TCRdb reanalysed the 5' RACE reads using MiXCR and keeps one entry per CDR3 protein. The sample has about 750,000 distinct CDR3 sequences; roughly 50% are singletons.

Sample: blood. The TCR comes from an elderly man in good health. This chain joins TRBV5-1 and TRBJ2-7; the D is unclear. In DNA form, the CDR3 reads TGCGCCAGCAGCTTGGTTAGCAGATTCTACGAGCAGTACTTC. This translates into CASSLVSRFYEQYF.